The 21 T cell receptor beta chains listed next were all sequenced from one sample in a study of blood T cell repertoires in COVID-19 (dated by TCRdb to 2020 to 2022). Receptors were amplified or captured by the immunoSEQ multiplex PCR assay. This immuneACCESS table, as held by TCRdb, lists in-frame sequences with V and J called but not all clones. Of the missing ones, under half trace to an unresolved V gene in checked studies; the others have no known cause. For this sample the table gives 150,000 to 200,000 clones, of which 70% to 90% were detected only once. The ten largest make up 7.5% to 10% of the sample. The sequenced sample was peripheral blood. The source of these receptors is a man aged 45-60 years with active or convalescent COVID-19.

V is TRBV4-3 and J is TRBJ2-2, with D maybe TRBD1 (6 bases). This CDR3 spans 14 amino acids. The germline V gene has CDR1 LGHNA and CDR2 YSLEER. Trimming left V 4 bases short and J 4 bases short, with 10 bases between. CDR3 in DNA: TGCGCCAGCAGCCTATTAGGGGGCACCGGGGAGCTGTTTTTT. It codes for CASSLLGGTGELFF.

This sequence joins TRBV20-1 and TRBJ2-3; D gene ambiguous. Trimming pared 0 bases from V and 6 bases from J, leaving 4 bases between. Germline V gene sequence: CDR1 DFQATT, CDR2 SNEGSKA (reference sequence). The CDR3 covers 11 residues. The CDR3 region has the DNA TGCAGTGCTAGAGATCGGGATACGCAGTATTTT. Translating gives CSARDRDTQYF.

Written as DNA, the CDR3 is TGCGCCAGCAGCCAAGCTAGAGCGGGGATGGCCTACGAGCAGTACTTC. It encodes CASSQARAGMAYEQYF. The chain recombines TRBV4-1 with TRBJ2-7; 7 bases line up with TRBD2. The CDR3 totals 16 residues. The junction had 8 bases not matched to a gene; V was cut back by 1 base and J by 2 bases. Per germline, CDR1 MGHRA and CDR2 YSYEKL.

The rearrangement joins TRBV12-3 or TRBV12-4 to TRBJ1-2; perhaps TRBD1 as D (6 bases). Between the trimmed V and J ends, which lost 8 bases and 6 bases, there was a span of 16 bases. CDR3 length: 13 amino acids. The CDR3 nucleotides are TGTGCCAGCGCCCGTCGGGGGGCGGATGGCTACACCTTC. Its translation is CASARRGADGYTF.

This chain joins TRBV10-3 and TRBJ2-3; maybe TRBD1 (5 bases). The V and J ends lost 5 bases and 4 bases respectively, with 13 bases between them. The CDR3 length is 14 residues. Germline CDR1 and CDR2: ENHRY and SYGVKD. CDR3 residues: CAISTGPGADTQYF. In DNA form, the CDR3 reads TGTGCCATCAGTACAGGCCCAGGCGCAGATACGCAGTATTTT.

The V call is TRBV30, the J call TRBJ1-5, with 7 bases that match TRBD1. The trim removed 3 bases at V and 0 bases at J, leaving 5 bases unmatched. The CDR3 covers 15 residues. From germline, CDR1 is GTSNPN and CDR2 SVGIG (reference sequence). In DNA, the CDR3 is TGTGCCTGGAGCTGGACAGGCAATAGCAATCAGCCCCAGCATTTT. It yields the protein CAWSWTGNSNQPQHF.

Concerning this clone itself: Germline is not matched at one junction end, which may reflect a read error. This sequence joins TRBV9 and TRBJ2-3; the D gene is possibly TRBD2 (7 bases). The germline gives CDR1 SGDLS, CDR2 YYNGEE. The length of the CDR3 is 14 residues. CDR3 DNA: TGTGCCCGCAGAGGGGGGGGAAGGACAGATACGCAGTATTTT. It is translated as CARRGGGRTDTQYF.

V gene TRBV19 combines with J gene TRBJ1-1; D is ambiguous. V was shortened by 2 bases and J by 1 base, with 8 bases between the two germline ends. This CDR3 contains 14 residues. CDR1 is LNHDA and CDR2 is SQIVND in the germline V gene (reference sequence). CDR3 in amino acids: CASSIPNTNTEAFF. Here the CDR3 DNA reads TGTGCCAGTAGTATACCCAACACGAACACTGAAGCTTTCTTT.

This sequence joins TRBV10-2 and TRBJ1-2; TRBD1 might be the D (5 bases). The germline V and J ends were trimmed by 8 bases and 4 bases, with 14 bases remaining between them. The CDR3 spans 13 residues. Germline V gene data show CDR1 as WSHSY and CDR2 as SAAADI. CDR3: CASRDSSSYGYTF. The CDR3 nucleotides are TGCGCCAGCCGGGACTCATCTTCCTATGGCTACACCTTC.

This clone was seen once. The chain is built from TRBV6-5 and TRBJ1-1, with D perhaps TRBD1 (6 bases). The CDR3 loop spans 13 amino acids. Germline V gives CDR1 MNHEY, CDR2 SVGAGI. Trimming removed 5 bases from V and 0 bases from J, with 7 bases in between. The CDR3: CASSTGMNTEAFF. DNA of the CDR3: TGTGCCAGCAGTACAGGGATGAACACTGAAGCTTTCTTT.

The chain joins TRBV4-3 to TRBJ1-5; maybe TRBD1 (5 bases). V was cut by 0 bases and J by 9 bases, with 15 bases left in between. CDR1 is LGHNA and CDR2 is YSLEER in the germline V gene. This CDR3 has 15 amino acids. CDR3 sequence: CASSQEQQAGRPQHF. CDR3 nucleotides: TGCGCCAGCAGCCAAGAACAACAGGCGGGGAGGCCCCAGCATTTT.

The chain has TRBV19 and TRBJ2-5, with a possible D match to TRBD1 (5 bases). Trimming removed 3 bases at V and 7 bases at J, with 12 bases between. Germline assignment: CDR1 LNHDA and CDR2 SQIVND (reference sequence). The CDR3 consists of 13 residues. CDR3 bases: TGTGCCAGTAGTATCCAGGGCTTCGCGACCCAGTACTTC. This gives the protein CASSIQGFATQYF.

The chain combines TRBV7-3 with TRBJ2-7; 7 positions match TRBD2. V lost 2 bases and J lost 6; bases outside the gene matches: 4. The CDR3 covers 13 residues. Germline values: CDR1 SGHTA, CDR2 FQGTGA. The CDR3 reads CASSLGGEGEQYF. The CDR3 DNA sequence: TGTGCCAGCAGCTTAGGAGGGGAGGGCGAGCAGTACTTC. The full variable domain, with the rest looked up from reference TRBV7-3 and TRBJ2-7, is GAGVSQTPSNKVTEKGKYVELRCDPISGHTALYWYRQSLGQGPEFLIYFQGTGAADDSGLPNDRFFAVRPEGSVSTLKIQRTERGDSAVYLCASSLGGEGEQYFGPGTRLTVT.

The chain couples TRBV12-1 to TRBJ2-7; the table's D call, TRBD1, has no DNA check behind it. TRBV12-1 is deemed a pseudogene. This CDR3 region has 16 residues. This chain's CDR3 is CASSPGQVGALYEQYF. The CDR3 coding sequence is TGTGCCAGCAGCCCTGGACAGGTTGGGGCCCTCTACGAGCAGTACTTC.

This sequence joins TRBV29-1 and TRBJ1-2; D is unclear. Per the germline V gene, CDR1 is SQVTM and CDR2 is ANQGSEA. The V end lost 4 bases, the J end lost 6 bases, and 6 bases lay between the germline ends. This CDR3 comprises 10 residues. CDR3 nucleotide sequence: TGCAGCGTTGCCGGGGATGGCTACACCTTC. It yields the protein CSVAGDGYTF.

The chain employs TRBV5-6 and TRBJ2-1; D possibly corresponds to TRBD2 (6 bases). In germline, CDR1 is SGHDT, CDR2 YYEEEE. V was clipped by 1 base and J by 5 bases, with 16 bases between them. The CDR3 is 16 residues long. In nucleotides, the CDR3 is TGTGCCAGCAGCTTGTTGGGGGGATCCTTTGACAATGAGCAGTTCTTC. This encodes CASSLLGGSFDNEQFF.

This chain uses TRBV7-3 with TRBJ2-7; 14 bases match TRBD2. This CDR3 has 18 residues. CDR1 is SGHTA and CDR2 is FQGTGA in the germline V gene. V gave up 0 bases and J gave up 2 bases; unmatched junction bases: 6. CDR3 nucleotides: TGTGCCAGCAGCTTAACCCCGGGACTAGCGGGAGTGGCCTACGAGCAGTACTTC. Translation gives CASSLTPGLAGVAYEQYF.

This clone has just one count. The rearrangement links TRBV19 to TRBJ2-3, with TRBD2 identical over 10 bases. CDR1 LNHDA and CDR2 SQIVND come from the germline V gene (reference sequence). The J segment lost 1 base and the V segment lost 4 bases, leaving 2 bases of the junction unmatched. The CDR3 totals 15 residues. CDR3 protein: CASSTSGSGTDTQYF. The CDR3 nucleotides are TGTGCCAGTAGTACTAGCGGGAGTGGCACAGATACGCAGTATTTT.

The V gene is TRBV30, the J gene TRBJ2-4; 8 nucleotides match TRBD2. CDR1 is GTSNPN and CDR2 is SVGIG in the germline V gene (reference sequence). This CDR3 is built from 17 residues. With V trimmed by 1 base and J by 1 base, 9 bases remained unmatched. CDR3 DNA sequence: TGTGCCTGGAGTGCAGGTTTGACTAGCGAGGCCAAAAACATTCAGTACTTC. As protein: CAWSAGLTSEAKNIQYF.

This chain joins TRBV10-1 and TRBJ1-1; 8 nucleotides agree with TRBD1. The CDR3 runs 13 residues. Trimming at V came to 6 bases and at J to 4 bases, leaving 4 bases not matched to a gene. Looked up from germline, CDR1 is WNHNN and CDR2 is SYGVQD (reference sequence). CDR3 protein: CASRRQGSTEAFF. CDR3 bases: TGCGCCAGCAGGAGACAGGGGAGCACTGAAGCTTTCTTT.

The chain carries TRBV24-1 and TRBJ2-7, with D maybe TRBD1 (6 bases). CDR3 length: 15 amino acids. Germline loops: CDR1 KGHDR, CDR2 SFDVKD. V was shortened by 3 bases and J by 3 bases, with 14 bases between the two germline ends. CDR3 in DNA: TGTGCCACCAGTGATAGTGCAGGGGCTGGCTACGAGCAGTACTTC. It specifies CATSDSAGAGYEQYF.